This is a list of T cell receptor beta chains from one sample in a study of T cell changes during pregnancy in multiple sclerosis. Repertoires were generated with immunoSEQ multiplex PCR, while TCRdb's copy carries only in-frame clones and drops some. The sample contains around 80,000 clones, 92% of which appear only once. The sequenced sample was peripheral blood, obtained before pregnancy. The receptors here all came from a female donor with multiple sclerosis, enrolled in a pregnancy study. CDR3s include the opening cysteine and the closing phenylalanine or tryptophan. Each record gives: clone size, J gene, V gene, D gene, CDR3 DNA, CDR3 protein. A D gene is named only where the DNA matches it firmly. Part of the rows lack a size; the others show once, few, many or a class for expanded clones.

once | TRBJ1-2 | TRBV6-1 | - | TGTGCCAGCAGTCGAGCCTGGAACTATGGCTACACCTTC | CASSRAWNYGYTF
- | TRBJ2-5 | TRBV27 | TRBD2 | TGTGCCAGCAGTAAATCGGGACTAGCGGGAGGGCCGTGGGAGACCCAGTACTTC | CASSKSGLAGGPWETQYF
- | TRBJ2-1 | TRBV6-5 | TRBD1 | TGTGCCAGCAGTAGACAGGGTAGCTCCTACAATGAGCAGTTCTTC | CASSRQGSSYNEQFF
- | TRBJ2-7 | TRBV28 | TRBD1 | TGTGCCAGCAGTTCCGCCGGGACAGGGACCACCTACGAGCAGTACTTC | CASSSAGTGTTYEQYF
- | TRBJ2-1 | TRBV7-3 | - | TGTGCCAGCAGCGCCCGGGGGGCGGCGCTCAATGAGCAGTTCTTC | CASSARGAALNEQFF
- | TRBJ2-1 | TRBV5-4 | - | TGTGCCAGCAGCTCAACAGGGAGTTACGAGCAGTTCTTC | CASSSTGSYEQFF
- | TRBJ1-5 | TRBV25-1 | - | TGTGCCAGCAGTGAGTCCGGTCTTCAGCCCCAGCATTTT | CASSESGLQPQHF
- | TRBJ2-5 | TRBV5-6 | TRBD2 | TGTGCCAGCAGTGGTCGACTAGCGGGAGGAGAGACCCAGTACTTC | CASSGRLAGGETQYF
- | TRBJ2-5 | TRBV5-1 | TRBD2 | TGCGCCAGCAGCTTGGGACTAGCGCTTCAAGAGACCCAGTACTTC | CASSLGLALQETQYF
- | TRBJ2-7 | TRBV2 | TRBD1 | TGTGCCAGCAGCTTGGACAGGAGCTCCTACGAGCAGTACTTC | CASSLDRSSYEQYF
- | TRBJ1-1 | TRBV5-1 | - | TGCGCCAGCAGCGCGGGGGCAGGGCAAATGAACACTGAAGCTTTCTTT | CASSAGAGQMNTEAFF
few | TRBJ1-1 | TRBV9 | TRBD1 | TGTGCCAGCAGCGTAGATCCCCGGGGACAGTGGACTGAAGCTTTCTTT | CASSVDPRGQWTEAFF
- | TRBJ2-1 | TRBV11-3 | - | TGTGCCAGCAGCTTATCCCGGGAGTTGGGCAATGAGCAGTTCTTC | CASSLSRELGNEQFF
once | TRBJ2-1 | TRBV6-6 | TRBD2 | TGTGCCAGCAGTTACTCGTCGGGAGGCACCTACAATGAGCAGTTCTTC | CASSYSSGGTYNEQFF
- | TRBJ2-7 | TRBV5-4 | - | TGTGCCAGCAGCACGGACAGCTACGAGCAGTACTTC | CASSTDSYEQYF
- | TRBJ2-7 | TRBV2 | TRBD2 | TGTGCCAGCACGGGACTAGCGGGAACGGAGCAGTACTTC | CASTGLAGTEQYF
once | TRBJ2-5 | TRBV7-7 | - | TGTGCTAGCAGCTTAGGCGCTAGCAGTACAGAGACCCAGTACTTC | CASSLGASSTETQYF
- | TRBJ2-1 | TRBV5-4 | - | TGTGCCAGCAGCTTGCTACGGGACAATGAGCAGTTCTTC | CASSLLRDNEQFF
- | TRBJ2-1 | TRBV23-1 | TRBD2 | TGCGCCAGCAGTCAATCGAAAGGCGGGAGGCGAAGACACAATCCATACAATGAGCAGTTCTTC | CASSQSKGGRRRHNPYNEQFF
- | TRBJ2-7 | TRBV19 | - | TGTGCCAGTAGTAGGGGTGGACAGTCCCCCTCCTACGAGCAGTACTTC | CASSRGGQSPSYEQYF
- | TRBJ2-3 | TRBV27 | - | TGTGCCAGCCAGCCGGTCCGACTAGTTTCAGATACGCAGTATTTT | CASQPVRLVSDTQYF
- | TRBJ1-2 | TRBV20-1 | - | TGCAGTGCCACGGGGGGCTACACCTTC | CSATGGYTF
- | TRBJ2-3 | TRBV30 | TRBD2 | TGTGCCTGGAGTCGGGCTAGCGGGAGCACAGATACGCAGTATTTT | CAWSRASGSTDTQYF
- | TRBJ1-2 | TRBV5-4 | - | TGTGCCAGCAGCTTGAACAGTAACTATGGCTACACCTTC | CASSLNSNYGYTF
- | TRBJ2-5 | TRBV5-1 | TRBD1 | TGCGCCAGCAGCTTGGGGGACAGGGCCCAAGAGACCCAGTACTTC | CASSLGDRAQETQYF
- | TRBJ2-2 | TRBV27 | - | TGTGCCAGCAACAGGTATCGGACCGGGGAGCTGTTTTTT | CASNRYRTGELFF
- | TRBJ2-1 | TRBV9 | - | TGTGCCAGCAGCGGGGGACTTTCCTACAATGAGCAGTTCTTC | CASSGGLSYNEQFF